This note documents a single T cell receptor beta chain sequence. This entry comes from a study of shared clonotypes between healthy human individuals. Trimming cost V 6 bases and J 2 bases, with 10 bases left between them. Germline V gives CDR1 MDHEN, CDR2 SYDVKM. The CDR3 is made up of 13 amino acids. Clones were sequenced by immunoSEQ multiplex PCR, and TCRdb holds only the in-frame ones, with some missing. The sample consists of some 500,000 clones, 96% of them appearing once. The V gene is TRBV28, the J gene TRBJ1-2; the D gene is possibly TRBD1 (5 bases). The receptor comes from a woman in her thirties in good health. Sequencing was performed on naive CD4+ T cells sorted from blood. Subset specified: CD45RA+ positively selected. The CDR3 DNA reads as TGTGCCAGCAGCTCAGGGTCGAACTATGGCTACACCTTC. Encoded protein: CASSSGSNYGYTF.